This T cell receptor beta chain was identified during a study of graft-versus-host responses after intestinal transplantation. Across the study: Recipients underwent multivisceral, liver-intestinal, or isolated intestinal transplants. Tacrolimus and steroids were given for two to three years to all recipients after anti-thymocyte globulin induction. Broader study findings: Circulating GvH clones peaking coincided with falling HvG clones soon after transplant. GvH clones occurred in recipient marrow; some first appeared in ileum or blood.

The data were produced by immunoSEQ multiplex PCR, yet TCRdb's version contains in-frame clones alone and is incomplete. The sample holds tens of thousands of clones; roughly 90% are singletons and the top ten take approximately 0.5%. CDR3 length: 12 amino acids. Between the trimmed V and J ends, which lost 5 bases and 2 bases, there was a span of 7 bases. Per germline, CDR1 LNHNV and CDR2 YYDKDF (reference sequence). About this clone: Its antigen remains unidentified.

J is TRBJ2-7 and V is TRBV15, with D possibly being TRBD1 (5 bases). The sample here was unstimulated CD8+ T cells sorted from spleen or lymph node cells, taken before intestinal transplant. This TCR was recovered from a human donor who received an intestinal transplant. The CDR3 nucleotides read TGTGCCACCAGCGTAGGGGCCTACGAGCAGTACTTC. Translation: CATSVGAYEQYF.